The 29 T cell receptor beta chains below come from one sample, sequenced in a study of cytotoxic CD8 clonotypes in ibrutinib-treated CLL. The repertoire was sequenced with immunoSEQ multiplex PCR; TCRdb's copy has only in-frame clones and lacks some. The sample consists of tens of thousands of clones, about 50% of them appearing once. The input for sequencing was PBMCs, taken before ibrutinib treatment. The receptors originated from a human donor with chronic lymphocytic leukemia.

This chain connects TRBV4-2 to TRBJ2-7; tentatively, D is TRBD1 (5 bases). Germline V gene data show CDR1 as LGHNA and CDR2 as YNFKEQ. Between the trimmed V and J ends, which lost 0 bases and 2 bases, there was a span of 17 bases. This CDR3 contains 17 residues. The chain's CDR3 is CASSQEGGASNPYEQYF. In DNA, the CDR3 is TGTGCCAGCAGCCAAGAAGGTGGGGCTAGTAACCCCTACGAGCAGTACTTC.

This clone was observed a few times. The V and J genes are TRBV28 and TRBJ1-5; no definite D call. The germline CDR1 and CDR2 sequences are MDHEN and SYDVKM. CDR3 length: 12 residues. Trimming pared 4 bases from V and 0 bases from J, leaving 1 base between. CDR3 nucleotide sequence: TGTGCCAGCAGTTATAGCAATCAGCCCCAGCATTTT. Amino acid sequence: CASSYSNQPQHF. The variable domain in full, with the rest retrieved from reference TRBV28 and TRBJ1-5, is DVKVTQSSRYLVKRTGEKVFLECVQDMDHENMFWYRQDPGLGLRLIYFSYDVKMKEKGDIPEGYSVSREKKERFSLILESASTNQTSMYLCASSYSNQPQHFGDGTRLSIL.

CDR3 in DNA: TGCGCCAGCACTAGGACGGGTGGTTCGAACACCGGGGAGCTGTTTTTT. Translating it yields CASTRTGGSNTGELFF. J is TRBJ2-2 and V is TRBV5-1; D is undetermined. The CDR3 sequence is 16 residues long. Germline CDR1 is SGHRS and CDR2 is YFSETQ. Trimming took 6 bases from V and 0 from J, leaving 15 bases between them. The variable domain in full, completed from reference TRBV5-1 and TRBJ2-2, reads KAGVTQTPRYLIKTRGQQVTLSCSPISGHRSVSWYQQTPGQGLQFLFEYFSETQRNKGNFPGRFSGRQFSNSRSEMNVSTLELGDSALYLCASTRTGGSNTGELFFGEGSRLTVL.

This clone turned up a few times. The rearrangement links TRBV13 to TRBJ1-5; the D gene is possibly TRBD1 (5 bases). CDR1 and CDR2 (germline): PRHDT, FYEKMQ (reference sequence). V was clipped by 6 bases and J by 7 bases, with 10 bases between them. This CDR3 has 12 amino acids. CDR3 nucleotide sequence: TGTGCCAGCAGTGCGGGACGACAGCCCCAGCATTTT. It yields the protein CASSAGRQPQHF. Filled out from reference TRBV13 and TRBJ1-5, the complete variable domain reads AAGVIQSPRHLIKEKRETATLKCYPIPRHDTVYWYQQGPGQDPQFLISFYEKMQSDKGSIPDRFSAQQFSDYHSELNMSSLELGDSALYFCASSAGRQPQHFGDGTRLSIL.

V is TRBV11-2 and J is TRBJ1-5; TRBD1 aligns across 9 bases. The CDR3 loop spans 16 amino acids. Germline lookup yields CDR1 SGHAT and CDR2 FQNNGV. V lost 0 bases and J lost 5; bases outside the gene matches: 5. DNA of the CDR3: TGTGCCAGCAGCTTAGATGGGACAGGGTTCGATCAGCCCCAGCATTTT. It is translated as CASSLDGTGFDQPQHF.

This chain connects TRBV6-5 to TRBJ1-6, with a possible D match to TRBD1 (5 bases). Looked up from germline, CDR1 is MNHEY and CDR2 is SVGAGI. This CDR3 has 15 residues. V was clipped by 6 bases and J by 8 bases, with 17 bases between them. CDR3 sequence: CASRAFGDLDSPLHF. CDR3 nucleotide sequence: TGTGCCAGCAGGGCCTTCGGGGACCTGGATTCACCCCTCCACTTT.

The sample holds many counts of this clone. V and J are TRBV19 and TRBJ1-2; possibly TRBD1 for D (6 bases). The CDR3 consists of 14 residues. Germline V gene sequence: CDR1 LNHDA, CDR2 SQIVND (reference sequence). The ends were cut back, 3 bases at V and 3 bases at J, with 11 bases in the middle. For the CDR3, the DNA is TGTGCCAGTAGTATTTGGGAGGGGGACTATGGCTACACCTTC. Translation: CASSIWEGDYGYTF. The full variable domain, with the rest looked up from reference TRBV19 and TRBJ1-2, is DGGITQSPKYLFRKEGQNVTLSCEQNLNHDAMYWYRQDPGQGLRLIYYSQIVNDFQKGDIAEGYSVSREKKESFPLTVTSAQKNPTAFYLCASSIWEGDYGYTFGSGTRLTVV.

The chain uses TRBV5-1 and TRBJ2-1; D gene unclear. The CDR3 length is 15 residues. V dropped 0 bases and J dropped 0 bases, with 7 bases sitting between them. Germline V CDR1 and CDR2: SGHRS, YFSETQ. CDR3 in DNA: TGCGCCAGCAGCTTGGCTGCCGGCTCCTACAATGAGCAGTTCTTC. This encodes CASSLAAGSYNEQFF.

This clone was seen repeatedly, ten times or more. This CDR3 is CASSLGGGTDTQYF. DNA for the CDR3: TGTGCCAGCAGCTTAGGGGGAGGCACAGATACGCAGTATTTT. V gene TRBV11-3 combines with J gene TRBJ2-3; D is possibly TRBD2 (5 bases). Per germline, CDR1 SGHNT and CDR2 YENEEA. The V gene lost 1 base and the J gene lost 1 base, with 6 bases spanning the gap. The CDR3 runs to 14 residues.

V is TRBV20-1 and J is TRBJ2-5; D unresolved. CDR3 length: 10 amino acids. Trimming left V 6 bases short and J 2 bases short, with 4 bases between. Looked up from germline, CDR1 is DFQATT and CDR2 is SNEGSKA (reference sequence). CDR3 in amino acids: CSAEQETQYF. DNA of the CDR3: TGCAGTGCGGAACAAGAGACCCAGTACTTC.

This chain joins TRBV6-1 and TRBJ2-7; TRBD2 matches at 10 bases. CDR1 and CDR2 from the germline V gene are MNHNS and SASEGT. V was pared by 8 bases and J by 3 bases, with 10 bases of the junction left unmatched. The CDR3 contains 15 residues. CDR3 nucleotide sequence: TGTGCCAGCCGATTACGACTAGCGGGTGTCTACGAGCAGTACTTC. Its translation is CASRLRLAGVYEQYF.

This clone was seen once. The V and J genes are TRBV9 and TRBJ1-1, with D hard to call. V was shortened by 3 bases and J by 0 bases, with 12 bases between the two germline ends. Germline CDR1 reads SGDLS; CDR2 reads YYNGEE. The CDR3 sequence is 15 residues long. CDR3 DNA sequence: TGTGCCAGCAGCGCTCGTCCAGCCATGAACACTGAAGCTTTCTTT. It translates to CASSARPAMNTEAFF. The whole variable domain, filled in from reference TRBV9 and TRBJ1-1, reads DSGVTQTPKHLITATGQRVTLRCSPRSGDLSVYWYQQSLDQGLQFLIQYYNGEERAKGNILERFSAQQFPDLHSELNLSSLELGDSALYFCASSARPAMNTEAFFGQGTRLTVV.

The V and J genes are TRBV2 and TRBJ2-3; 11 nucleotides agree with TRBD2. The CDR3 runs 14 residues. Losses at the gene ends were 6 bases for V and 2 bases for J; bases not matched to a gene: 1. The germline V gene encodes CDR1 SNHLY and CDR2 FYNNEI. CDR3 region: CASRGLADTDTQYF. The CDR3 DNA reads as TGTGCCAGCAGGGGACTAGCGGACACAGATACGCAGTATTTT.

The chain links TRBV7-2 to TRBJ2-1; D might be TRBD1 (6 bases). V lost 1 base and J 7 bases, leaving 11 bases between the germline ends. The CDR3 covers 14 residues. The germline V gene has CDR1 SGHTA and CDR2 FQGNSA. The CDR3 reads CASSLDRARNEQFF. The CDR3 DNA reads TGTGCCAGCAGCTTAGACAGGGCCAGAAATGAGCAGTTCTTC. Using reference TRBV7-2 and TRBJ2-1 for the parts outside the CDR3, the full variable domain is GAGVSQSPSNKVTEKGKDVELRCDPISGHTALYWYRQSLGQGLEFLIYFQGNSAPDKSGLPSDRFSAERTGGSVSTLTIQRTQQEDSAVYLCASSLDRARNEQFFGPGTRLTVL.

CDR3 sequence reads: CASSLEGTEEYEQYF. In DNA form, the CDR3 reads TGCGCCAGCAGCTTGGAAGGGACAGAAGAATACGAGCAGTACTTC. The chain carries TRBV5-1 and TRBJ2-7, with 7 bases fitting TRBD1. V was pared by 0 bases and J by 4 bases, with 7 bases of the junction left unmatched. Germline V lookup: CDR1 SGHRS, CDR2 YFSETQ. The CDR3 is 15 amino acids.

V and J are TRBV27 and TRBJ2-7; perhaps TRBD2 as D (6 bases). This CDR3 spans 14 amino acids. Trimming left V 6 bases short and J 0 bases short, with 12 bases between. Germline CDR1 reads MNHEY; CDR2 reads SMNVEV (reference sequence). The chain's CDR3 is CASRRTGDSYEQYF. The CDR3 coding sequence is TGTGCCAGCAGGAGGACGGGGGACTCCTACGAGCAGTACTTC.

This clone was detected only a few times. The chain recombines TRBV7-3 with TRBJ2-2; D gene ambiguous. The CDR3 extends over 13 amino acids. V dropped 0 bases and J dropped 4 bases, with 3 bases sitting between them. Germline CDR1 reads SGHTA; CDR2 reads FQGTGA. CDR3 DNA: TGTGCCAGCAGCTTAACGCTCACCGGGGAGCTGTTTTTT. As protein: CASSLTLTGELFF.

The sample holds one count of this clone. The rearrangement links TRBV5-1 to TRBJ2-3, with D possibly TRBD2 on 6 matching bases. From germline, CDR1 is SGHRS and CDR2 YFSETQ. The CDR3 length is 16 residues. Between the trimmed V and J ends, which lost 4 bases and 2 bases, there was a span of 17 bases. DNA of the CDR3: TGCGCCAGCAGCGGACCCGGGACTTACTCCACAGATACGCAGTATTTT. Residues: CASSGPGTYSTDTQYF. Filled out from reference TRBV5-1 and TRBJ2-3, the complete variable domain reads KAGVTQTPRYLIKTRGQQVTLSCSPISGHRSVSWYQQTPGQGLQFLFEYFSETQRNKGNFPGRFSGRQFSNSRSEMNVSTLELGDSALYLCASSGPGTYSTDTQYFGPGTRLTVL.

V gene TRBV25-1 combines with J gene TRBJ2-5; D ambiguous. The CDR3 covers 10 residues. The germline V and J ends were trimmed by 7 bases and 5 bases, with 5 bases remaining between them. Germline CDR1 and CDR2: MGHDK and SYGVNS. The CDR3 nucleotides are TGTGCCAGCAAAGGGGAGACCCAGTACTTC. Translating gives CASKGETQYF.

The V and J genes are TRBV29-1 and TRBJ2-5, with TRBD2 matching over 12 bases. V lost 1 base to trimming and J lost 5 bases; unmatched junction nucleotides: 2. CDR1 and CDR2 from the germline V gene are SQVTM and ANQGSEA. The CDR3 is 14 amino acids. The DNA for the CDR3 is TGCAGCGTTGAAGGGCTAGCGGGGGGGGAGACCCAGTACTTC. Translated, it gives CSVEGLAGGETQYF.

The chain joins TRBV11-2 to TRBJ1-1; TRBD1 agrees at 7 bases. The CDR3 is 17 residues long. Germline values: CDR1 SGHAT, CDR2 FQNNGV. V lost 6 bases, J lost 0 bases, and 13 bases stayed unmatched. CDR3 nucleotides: TGTGCCAGCAGACCTACTAGGACAGGATATATGAACACTGAAGCTTTCTTT. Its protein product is CASRPTRTGYMNTEAFF.

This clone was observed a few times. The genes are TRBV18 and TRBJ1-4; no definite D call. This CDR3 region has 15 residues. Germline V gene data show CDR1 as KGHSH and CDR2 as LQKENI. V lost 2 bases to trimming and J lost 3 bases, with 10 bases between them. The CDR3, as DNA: TGTGCCAGCTCACCATCGGCAGCAGCTAATGAAAAACTGTTTTTT. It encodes CASSPSAAANEKLFF.

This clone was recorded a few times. CDR3 protein: CASSYSATPDTQYF. CDR3 coding DNA: TGTGCCAGCAGTTACTCGGCCACCCCAGATACGCAGTATTTT. The gene calls are TRBV6-5 and TRBJ2-3; the D is unclear. The CDR3 consists of 14 residues. The germline CDR1 and CDR2 sequences are MNHEY and SVGAGI. The V gene lost 0 bases and the J gene lost 4 bases, with 8 bases spanning the gap.

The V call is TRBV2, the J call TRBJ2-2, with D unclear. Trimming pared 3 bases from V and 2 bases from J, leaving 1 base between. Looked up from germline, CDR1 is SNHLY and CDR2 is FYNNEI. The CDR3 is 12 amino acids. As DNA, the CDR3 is TGTGCCAGCAGTGACAACACCGGGGAGCTGTTTTTT. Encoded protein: CASSDNTGELFF.

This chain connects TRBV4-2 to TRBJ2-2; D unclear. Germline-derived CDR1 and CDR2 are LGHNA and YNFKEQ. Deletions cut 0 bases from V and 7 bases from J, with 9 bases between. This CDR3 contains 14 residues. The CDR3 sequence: CASSQEQRSGELFF. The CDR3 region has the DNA TGTGCCAGCAGCCAAGAGCAGCGAAGCGGGGAGCTGTTTTTT.

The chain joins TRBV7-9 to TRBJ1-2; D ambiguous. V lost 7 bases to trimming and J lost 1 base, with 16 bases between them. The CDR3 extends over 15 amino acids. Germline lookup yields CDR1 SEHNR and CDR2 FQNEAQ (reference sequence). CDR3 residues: CASTSRGGINYGYTF. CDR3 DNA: TGTGCCAGCACCTCACGGGGTGGGATTAACTATGGCTACACCTTC.

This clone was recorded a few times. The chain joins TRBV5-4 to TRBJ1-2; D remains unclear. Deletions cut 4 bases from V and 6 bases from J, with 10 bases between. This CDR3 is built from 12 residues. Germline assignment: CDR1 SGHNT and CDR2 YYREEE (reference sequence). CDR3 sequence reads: CASSPGVDGYTF. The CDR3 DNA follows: TGTGCCAGCAGCCCCGGGGTGGATGGCTACACCTTC.

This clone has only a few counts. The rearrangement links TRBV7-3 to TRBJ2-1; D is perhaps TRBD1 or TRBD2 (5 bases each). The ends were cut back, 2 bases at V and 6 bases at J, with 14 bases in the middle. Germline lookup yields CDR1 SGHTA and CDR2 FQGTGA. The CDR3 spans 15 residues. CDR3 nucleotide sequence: TGTGCCAGCAGCTTAGGGGACGTAGGCCTCAATGAGCAGTTCTTC. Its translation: CASSLGDVGLNEQFF.

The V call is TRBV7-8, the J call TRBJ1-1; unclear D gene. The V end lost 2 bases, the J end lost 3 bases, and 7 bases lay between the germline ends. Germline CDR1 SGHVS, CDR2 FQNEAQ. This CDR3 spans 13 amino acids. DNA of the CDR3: TGTGCCAGCAGCTTAACACGGGACACTGAAGCTTTCTTT. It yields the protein CASSLTRDTEAFF.